Below, one T cell receptor (beta chain) is given with its context. The data originate from a study of CD8+ T cells in alopecia areata. Study-wide context: Twice a day, 5 to 10 mg of oral tofacitinib was administered to treated patients.

RNA was extracted and reverse transcribed into cDNA as the sequencing template. The repertoire was sequenced with immunoSEQ multiplex PCR; TCRdb's copy has only in-frame clones and lacks some. The table lists some 11,000 clones, 50% to 60% of them singletons, with 11% to 15% in the top ten. Lesional scalp punch biopsies and peripheral blood were collected from alopecia areata patients. CDR3 length: 11 residues. Germline V gene sequence: CDR1 SGHRS, CDR2 YFSETQ. The V end lost 2 bases, the J end lost 7 bases, and 4 bases lay between the germline ends. Specimen: skin. The TCR sequence derives from a human donor with alopecia areata. This sequence joins TRBV5-1 and TRBJ1-5; D is ambiguous. CDR3 in DNA: TGCGCCAGCAGCTTTGTCCAGCCCCAGCATTTT. Its translation is CASSFVQPQHF.